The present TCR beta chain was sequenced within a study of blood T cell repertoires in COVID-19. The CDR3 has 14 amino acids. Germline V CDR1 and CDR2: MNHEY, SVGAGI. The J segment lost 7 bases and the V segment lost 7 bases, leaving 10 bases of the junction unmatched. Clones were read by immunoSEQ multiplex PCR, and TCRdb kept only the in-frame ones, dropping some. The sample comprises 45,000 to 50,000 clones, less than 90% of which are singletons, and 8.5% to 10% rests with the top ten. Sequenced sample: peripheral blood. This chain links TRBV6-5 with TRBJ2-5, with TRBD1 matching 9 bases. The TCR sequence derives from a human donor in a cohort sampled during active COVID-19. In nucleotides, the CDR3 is TGTGCCAGCATCGGGACAGGGCGCGTGGGGACCCAGTACTTC. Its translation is CASIGTGRVGTQYF.